The table lists the clone carrying this TCR beta chain with many counts. This sample was taken from a study of T cells in Graves' hyperthyroidism and ophthalmopathy. TCR beta CDR3 regions were amplified from RNA transcripts. The primer set for the first-round RT-PCR of the TCR CDR3 was HTBI. A single record per CDR3 protein comes from TCRdb applying MiXCR to the multiplex PCR reads. This sample has around 600,000 distinct CDR3 sequences, with 14% found just once. This CDR3 region has 13 residues. Germline lookup yields CDR1 SQVTM and CDR2 ANQGSEA. Losses at the gene ends were 7 bases for V and 0 bases for J; bases not matched to a gene: 2.

The sample consisted of blood. The chain carries TRBV29-1 and TRBJ2-7, with 11 bases fitting TRBD2. This clonotype was sampled from a woman aged 50 to 60 with Graves' ophthalmopathy. The CDR3 reads CSATSGSSYEQYF. Written as DNA, the CDR3 is TGCAGCGCAACTAGCGGGAGCTCCTACGAGCAGTACTTC.